These T cell receptor beta chains were read from a single sample in a study of T cell responses to AZD1222 COVID-19 vaccine. Using immunoSEQ multiplex PCR, the repertoire was profiled, and TCRdb retains in-frame clones only, with some absent. The sample holds fewer than 150,000 clones, about 87% seen once. The input for sequencing was peripheral blood, taken 28 days after the second AZD1222 dose. The receptor set was obtained from an adult who received the AZD1222 COVID-19 vaccine. Both conserved end residues are part of each CDR3. Fields, in order: J gene, V gene, D gene, clone size, CDR3 protein, CDR3 DNA. A D gene is named only where the DNA matches it firmly. Only part of the rows carry a size: once, few, many, or a class if the clone is expanded.

J: TRBJ2-1
V: TRBV7-3
D: TRBD2
size: once
CDR3: CASSLAGTREQFF
DNA: TGTGCCAGCAGCTTGGCCGGGACTAGGGAGCAGTTCTTC

J: TRBJ1-1
V: TRBV12-3/TRBV12-4
D: .
size: .
CDR3: CASSLQGPTEAFF
DNA: TGTGCCAGCAGTTTACAGGGGCCCACTGAAGCTTTCTTT

J: TRBJ2-1
V: TRBV18
D: .
size: .
CDR3: CASSRDAPGTGGYNEQFF
DNA: TGTGCCAGCTCAAGAGATGCCCCCGGGACCGGGGGATACAATGAGCAGTTCTTC

J: TRBJ1-2
V: TRBV2
D: .
size: .
CDR3: CASRWGVGKDGYTF
DNA: TGTGCCAGCAGGTGGGGAGTCGGAAAAGATGGCTACACCTTC

J: TRBJ2-7
V: TRBV20-1
D: .
size: .
CDR3: CSASRGQPYEQYF
DNA: TGCAGTGCTAGTCGGGGTCAACCCTACGAGCAGTACTTC

J: TRBJ1-4
V: TRBV19
D: TRBD1
size: few
CDR3: CASSATGTAYEKLFF
DNA: TGTGCCAGTAGTGCCACCGGGACAGCTTATGAAAAACTGTTTTTT

J: TRBJ1-5
V: TRBV6-2/TRBV6-3
D: .
size: .
CDR3: CASSLRPGQVQPQHF
DNA: TGTGCCAGCAGTCTACGTCCGGGCCAGGTCCAGCCCCAGCATTTT

J: TRBJ2-1
V: TRBV6-6
D: TRBD2
size: once
CDR3: CASSPNPGVAGGNEQFF
DNA: TGTGCCAGCAGTCCAAACCCCGGGGTAGCGGGTGGGAATGAGCAGTTCTTC

J: TRBJ2-7
V: TRBV19
D: TRBD2
size: .
CDR3: CASSTVAGGSSYEQYF
DNA: TGTGCCAGTAGTACGGTAGCGGGCGGTAGCTCCTACGAGCAGTACTTC

J: TRBJ2-7
V: TRBV14
D: .
size: .
CDR3: CASSQEKGFNEQYF
DNA: TGTGCCAGCAGCCAAGAGAAGGGGTTCAACGAGCAGTACTTC

J: TRBJ1-3
V: TRBV6-2/TRBV6-3
D: .
size: .
CDR3: CASSVRQDQRSGNTIYF
DNA: TGTGCCAGCAGTGTTCGACAGGACCAAAGATCTGGAAACACCATATATTTT

J: TRBJ2-1
V: TRBV19
D: .
size: once
CDR3: CASSIGGGARNEQFF
DNA: TGTGCCAGTAGTATAGGTGGGGGGGCCCGCAATGAGCAGTTCTTC

J: TRBJ2-3
V: TRBV20-1
D: TRBD2
size: .
CDR3: CSASRLAGGTNTDTQYF
DNA: TGCAGTGCTAGTAGGTTAGCGGGGGGGACTAACACAGATACGCAGTATTTT

J: TRBJ2-7
V: TRBV4-2
D: TRBD2
size: once
CDR3: CASSQTGLGSYEQYF
DNA: TGTGCCAGCAGCCAAACGGGACTAGGATCCTACGAGCAGTACTTC

J: TRBJ1-5
V: TRBV4-1
D: .
size: .
CDR3: CASSQGDNQPQHF
DNA: TGCGCCAGCAGCCAGGGAGATAATCAGCCCCAGCATTTT

J: TRBJ1-4
V: TRBV5-1
D: TRBD1
size: .
CDR3: CASSSPVGQGATNEKLFF
DNA: TGCGCCAGCAGCTCCCCGGTCGGACAGGGAGCAACTAATGAAAAACTGTTTTTT

J: TRBJ2-1
V: TRBV6-4
D: .
size: once
CDR3: CASSLTGTSYNEQFF
DNA: TGTGCCAGCAGCCTCACCGGGACATCGTACAATGAGCAGTTCTTC

J: TRBJ1-5
V: TRBV7-2
D: .
size: .
CDR3: CASSLDHGPQHF
DNA: TGTGCCAGCAGCCTCGACCATGGGCCCCAGCATTTT

J: TRBJ1-1
V: TRBV9
D: .
size: .
CDR3: CASSAGGGAASEAFF
DNA: TGTGCCAGCAGCGCCGGAGGTGGGGCAGCCTCTGAAGCTTTCTTT

J: TRBJ1-2
V: TRBV19
D: .
size: .
CDR3: CASSPLASRGYTF
DNA: TGTGCCAGTAGCCCTTTGGCTTCGAGGGGCTACACCTTC

J: TRBJ1-6
V: TRBV10-1
D: .
size: .
CDR3: CARNRQLYNSPLHF
DNA: TGCGCCAGAAATAGACAGCTCTATAATTCACCCCTCCACTTT

J: TRBJ1-4
V: TRBV6-5
D: .
size: .
CDR3: CVSGLYEKLFF
DNA: TGTGTGTCGGGGTTGTACGAAAAACTGTTTTTT

J: TRBJ2-1
V: TRBV24-1
D: .
size: .
CDR3: CATSNPGPYNEQFF
DNA: TGTGCCACCAGTAACCCGGGACCGTACAATGAGCAGTTCTTC